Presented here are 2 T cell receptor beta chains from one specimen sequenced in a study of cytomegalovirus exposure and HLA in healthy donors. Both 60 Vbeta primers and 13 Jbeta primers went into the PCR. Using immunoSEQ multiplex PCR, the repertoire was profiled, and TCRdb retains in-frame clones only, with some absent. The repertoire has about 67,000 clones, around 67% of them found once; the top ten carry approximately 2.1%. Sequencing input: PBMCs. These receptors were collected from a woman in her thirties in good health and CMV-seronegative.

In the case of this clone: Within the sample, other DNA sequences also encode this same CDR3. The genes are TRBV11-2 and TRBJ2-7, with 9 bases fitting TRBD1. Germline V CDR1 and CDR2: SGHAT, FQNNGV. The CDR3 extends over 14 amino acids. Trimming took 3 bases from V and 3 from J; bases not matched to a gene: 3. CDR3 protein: CASSLGQGGYEQYF. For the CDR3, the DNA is TGTGCCAGCAGCTTGGGACAGGGAGGCTACGAGCAGTACTTC.

For the CDR3, the DNA is TGTGCCAGCAGTAAACCGGGACAGTCAGGCCATTATGGCTACACCTTC. Its translation is CASSKPGQSGHYGYTF. The V call is TRBV5-4, the J call TRBJ1-2; 7 bases align to TRBD1. CDR3 size: 16 residues. J lost 5 bases, V lost 5 bases, and 15 bases had no gene match. CDR1 is SGHNT and CDR2 is YYREEE in the germline V gene (reference sequence).